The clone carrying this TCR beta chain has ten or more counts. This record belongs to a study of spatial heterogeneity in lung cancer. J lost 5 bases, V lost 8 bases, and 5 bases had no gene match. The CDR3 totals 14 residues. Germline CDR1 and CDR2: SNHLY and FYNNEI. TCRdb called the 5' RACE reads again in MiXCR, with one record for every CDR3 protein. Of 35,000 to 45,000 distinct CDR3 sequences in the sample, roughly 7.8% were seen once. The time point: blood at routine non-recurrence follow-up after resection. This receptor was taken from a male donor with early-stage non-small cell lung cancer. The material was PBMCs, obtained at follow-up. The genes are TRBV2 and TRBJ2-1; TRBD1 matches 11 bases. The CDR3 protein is CASQGQGVNNEQFF. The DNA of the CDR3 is TGTGCCAGCCAGGGACAGGGGGTCAACAATGAGCAGTTCTTC.